A selection of T cell receptor beta chains follows, all from one sample in a study of shared clonotypes between healthy human individuals. Sequencing used immunoSEQ multiplex PCR; TCRdb keeps in-frame clones, though not all of them. The sample consists of around 1.1 million clones, approximately 75% of them appearing once. Sequenced: memory CD4+ T cells from PBMCs. The source is a man between 18 and 35 years old in good health. Some clones in this sample may be carry-over from other donors' samples. Both conserved end residues are part of each CDR3. Fields, in order: V gene, J gene, clone size, D gene, CDR3 DNA, CDR3 protein. A D gene is named only where the DNA matches it firmly. Where a row states a size, it is once, few, many or the class of an expanded clone; other rows omit it.

V: TRBV18
J: TRBJ1-5
size: -
D: TRBD1
DNA: TGTGCCAGCTCACCTGCGGGAGGAACAGGGGGTCGCAATCAGCCCCAGCATTTT
CDR3: CASSPAGGTGGRNQPQHF

V: TRBV6-6
J: TRBJ2-5
size: -
D: -
DNA: TGTGCCAGCAGTTATGTGGCCGCCCAAGAGACCCAGTACTTC
CDR3: CASSYVAAQETQYF

V: TRBV6-1
J: TRBJ2-2
size: many
D: -
DNA: TGTGCCAGCAGTCCTCAGACAGCTTACACCGGGGAGCTGTTTTTT
CDR3: CASSPQTAYTGELFF

V: TRBV11-1
J: TRBJ1-1
size: -
D: TRBD1
DNA: TGTGCCAGCAGCAAAATCCTCACAGGGGACGCTTTCTTT
CDR3: CASSKILTGDAFF

V: TRBV18
J: TRBJ1-4
size: -
D: TRBD1
DNA: TGTGCCAGCTCACACGAGACAGGGGCTAATGAAAAACTGTTTTTT
CDR3: CASSHETGANEKLFF

V: TRBV13
J: TRBJ2-2
size: few
D: -
DNA: TGTGCCAGCAGCAGGGACCCGACCGGGGAGCTGTTTTTT
CDR3: CASSRDPTGELFF

V: TRBV7-3
J: TRBJ2-2
size: -
D: TRBD2
DNA: TGTGCCAGCAGCCGCGCACTAGCGGGAGGATCGGAGCTGTTTTTT
CDR3: CASSRALAGGSELFF

V: TRBV5-5
J: TRBJ1-3
size: -
D: -
DNA: TGTGCCAGCAGCTTAGTAGGGACCGGAAACACCATATATTTT
CDR3: CASSLVGTGNTIYF

V: TRBV5-4
J: TRBJ1-1
size: -
D: -
DNA: TGTGCCAGCAGCTTGGATCCGGGGGCGGACACTGAAGCTTTCTTT
CDR3: CASSLDPGADTEAFF

V: TRBV5-1
J: TRBJ2-3
size: -
D: -
DNA: TGCGCCAGCAGCTTGGAGGGTAGAACCTACACAGATACGCAGTATTTT
CDR3: CASSLEGRTYTDTQYF

V: TRBV27
J: TRBJ1-1
size: -
D: -
DNA: TGTGCCAGCAGTTTAGGAGTGGTCTCGAACACTGAAGCTTTCTTT
CDR3: CASSLGVVSNTEAFF

V: TRBV2
J: TRBJ1-1
size: few
D: TRBD1
DNA: TGTGCCAGCAGTGGGACAGGGGGAAGCACTGAAGCTTTCTTT
CDR3: CASSGTGGSTEAFF

V: TRBV5-4
J: TRBJ2-1
size: once
D: -
DNA: TGTGCCAGCAGTCTGGCCGGGGGCAATGAGCAGTTCTTC
CDR3: CASSLAGGNEQFF

V: TRBV2
J: TRBJ2-7
size: -
D: -
DNA: TGTGCCAGCAGTGAGGAGCGGGCCTCCTACGAGCAGTACTTC
CDR3: CASSEERASYEQYF

V: TRBV28
J: TRBJ2-7
size: -
D: -
DNA: TGTGCCAGCAGTTTAGCGGGGCCTAGCTCCTACGAGCAGTACTTC
CDR3: CASSLAGPSSYEQYF

V: TRBV7-2
J: TRBJ2-7
size: -
D: -
DNA: TGTGCCAGCAGCCTCAAACAGGGAAAAGCGTACGAGCAGTACTTC
CDR3: CASSLKQGKAYEQYF

V: TRBV28
J: TRBJ1-2
size: -
D: -
DNA: TGTGCCAGCAGCGATCCCTCGGACAGTCGGCACTATGGCTACACCTTC
CDR3: CASSDPSDSRHYGYTF

V: TRBV18
J: TRBJ2-7
size: few
D: -
DNA: TGTGCCAGCTCACGTAACTCCCGGGCCTACGAGCAGTACTTC
CDR3: CASSRNSRAYEQYF

V: TRBV11-2
J: TRBJ1-3
size: -
D: -
DNA: TGTGCCAGCAGCTTAGAGTACGGAAACACCATATATTTT
CDR3: CASSLEYGNTIYF

V: TRBV7-7
J: TRBJ2-2
size: -
D: TRBD1
DNA: TGTGCCAGCAGCGCGCGGACAGGGTATGACGGGGAGCTGTTTTTT
CDR3: CASSARTGYDGELFF

V: TRBV9
J: TRBJ2-3
size: few
D: TRBD2
DNA: TGTGCCAGCAGCGTATGGACTAGCATTTCAGATACGCAGTATTTT
CDR3: CASSVWTSISDTQYF

V: TRBV14
J: TRBJ2-7
size: -
D: -
DNA: TGTGCCAGCAGCCAAGAGTGGACGCCTACAGAGCAGTACTTC
CDR3: CASSQEWTPTEQYF

V: TRBV5-6
J: TRBJ1-2
size: -
D: -
DNA: TGTGCCAGCAGCTTGATTGGGGCCACGAACTATGGCTACACCTTC
CDR3: CASSLIGATNYGYTF

V: TRBV7-3
J: TRBJ2-2
size: few
D: -
DNA: TGTGCCAGCAGCGTATACACCGGGGAGCTGTTTTTT
CDR3: CASSVYTGELFF

V: TRBV18
J: TRBJ1-3
size: -
D: -
DNA: TGTGCCAGCTCCCAGGACATTCCCCCTGGAAACACCATATATTTT
CDR3: CASSQDIPPGNTIYF

V: TRBV5-1
J: TRBJ1-2
size: once
D: -
DNA: TGCGCCAGCAGCTCAGGGAATGGCTACACCTTC
CDR3: CASSSGNGYTF

V: TRBV30
J: TRBJ1-5
size: -
D: TRBD1
DNA: TGTGCCTGGGCTACAGGGGGGGGTCAGCCCCAGCATTTT
CDR3: CAWATGGGQPQHF

V: TRBV27
J: TRBJ1-2
size: -
D: -
DNA: TGTGCCAGCAGTTTTGGCCCCATGGTAGGCTACACCTTC
CDR3: CASSFGPMVGYTF

V: TRBV2
J: TRBJ1-1
size: few
D: -
DNA: TGTGCCAGCAGTGGTCCAGGGTCAGCTTTCTTT
CDR3: CASSGPGSAFF